This entry lists 8 T cell receptor beta chains sequenced from one sample in a study of blood T cell repertoires in COVID-19. The assay was immunoSEQ multiplex PCR, and TCRdb's table has in-frame clones only and misses some. Here the sample spans about 150,000 clones, over 75% being singletons. Sequenced input: peripheral blood. The receptor set was obtained from a woman in her thirties or forties with acute or convalescent COVID-19.

The chain uses TRBV14 and TRBJ2-7; D not resolved. In germline, CDR1 is SGHDN, CDR2 FVKESK. This CDR3 comprises 12 residues. Trimming left V 4 bases short and J 0 bases short, with 4 bases between. As DNA, the CDR3 is TGTGCCAGCAGCCTATTCTCCTACGAGCAGTACTTC. Its translation: CASSLFSYEQYF. Based on the CDR3 plus reference TRBV14 and TRBJ2-7, the full variable domain is EAGVTQFPSHSVIEKGQTVTLRCDPISGHDNLYWYRRVMGKEIKFLLHFVKESKQDESGMPNNRFLAERTGGTYSTLKVQPAELEDSGVYFCASSLFSYEQYFGPGTRLTVT.

The rearrangement links TRBV4-2 to TRBJ2-3; 12 bases map to TRBD2. From germline, CDR1 is LGHNA and CDR2 YNFKEQ. Unmatched junction bases numbered 14, after V lost 4 bases and J lost 9 bases. CDR3 length equals 17 residues. In nucleotides, the CDR3 is TGTGCCAGCAGCCCCTATGGGGCTAGCGGGGGGGCCGGAACGCAGTATTTT. Protein: CASSPYGASGGAGTQYF.

The chain links TRBV30 to TRBJ2-2, with TRBD2 identical over 13 bases. Germline V CDR1 and CDR2: GTSNPN, SVGIG (reference sequence). With 1 base clipped from V and 4 bases from J, the junction kept 3 bases outside the gene matches. This CDR3 comprises 16 residues. CDR3 protein: CAWSAGLAGVTGELFF. The CDR3 DNA sequence: TGTGCCTGGAGTGCCGGACTAGCGGGAGTCACCGGGGAGCTGTTTTTT.

J is TRBJ2-1 and V is TRBV6-4; D is perhaps TRBD2 (5 bases). CDR1 is MRHNA, CDR2 SNTAGT, per germline. The length of the CDR3 is 16 residues. Deletions cut 0 bases from V and 0 bases from J, with 9 bases between. For the CDR3, the DNA is TGTGCCAGCAGTGACTCTGAGACTAACTCCTACAATGAGCAGTTCTTC. It translates to CASSDSETNSYNEQFF.

This clone was seen once. The chain joins TRBV3-1 (or the pseudogene TRBV3-2) to TRBJ1-6; D is undetermined. Germline V CDR1 and CDR2: LGHDT, YNNKEL (reference sequence). This CDR3 has 13 amino acids. Trimming took 10 bases from V and 0 from J, leaving 7 bases between them. The CDR3 DNA reads TGTGCCACCACAAGCTCCTATAATTCACCCCTCCACTTT. Translated: CATTSSYNSPLHF.

The rearrangement joins TRBV5-1 to TRBJ1-4, with 9 bases lining up with TRBD1. CDR1 SGHRS and CDR2 YFSETQ come from the germline V gene. Trimming took 4 bases from V and 7 from J; bases not matched to a gene: 5. The CDR3 contains 14 residues. The CDR3 coding sequence is TGCGCCAGCAGCAGGGACAGGGAGGGTGAAAAACTGTTTTTT. This encodes CASSRDREGEKLFF.

The chain employs TRBV2 and TRBJ2-3, with 10 bases identical to TRBD2. The CDR3 spans 14 residues. Trimming at V came to 10 bases and at J to 3 bases, leaving 7 bases not matched to a gene. The germline V gene encodes CDR1 SNHLY and CDR2 FYNNEI. This CDR3 is CATSLAGKTDTQYF. As DNA, the CDR3 is TGTGCCACTTCACTAGCGGGAAAGACAGATACGCAGTATTTT.

The chain is built from TRBV30 and TRBJ1-3, with D unclear. Germline V gene lookup returns CDR1 GTSNPN and CDR2 SVGIG (reference sequence). The length of the CDR3 is 14 residues. V lost 1 base and J lost 0, with 7 bases in between. DNA of the CDR3: TGTGCCTGGAGTGAACTGAGCTCTGGAAACACCATATATTTT. It translates to CAWSELSSGNTIYF. The complete variable domain, with remaining parts taken from reference TRBV30 and TRBJ1-3, reads SQTIHQWPATLVQPVGSPLSLECTVEGTSNPNLYWYRQAAGRGLQLLFYSVGIGQISSEVPQNLSASRPQDRQFILSSKKLLLSDSGFYLCAWSELSSGNTIYFGEGSWLTVV.